A selection of T cell receptor beta chains follows, all from one sample in a study of blood T cell repertoires in COVID-19. The assay was immunoSEQ multiplex PCR, and TCRdb's table has in-frame clones only and misses some. Of around 300,000 clones in the sample, approximately 90% were seen once. Sequenced: PBMCs or T cells enriched from blood (not recorded which). The receptors derive from a woman aged 40 to 49 who had recovered from COVID-19. Each CDR3 is given with its conserved first and last residue. The D gene is left open where the match is weak. Not all rows give a size; the values are once, few, many and, for expanded clones, a class.

v_call: TRBV28; d_call: -; clone_size: -; j_call: TRBJ1-6; cdr3_aa: CASSLSGQGRSPLHF; cdr3_nt: TGTGCCAGCAGTTTATCCGGCCAGGGCAGATCACCCCTCCACTTT
v_call: TRBV5-4; d_call: -; clone_size: few; j_call: TRBJ2-6; cdr3_aa: CASSPTGSGANVLTF; cdr3_nt: TGTGCCAGCAGCCCTACGGGTTCTGGGGCCAACGTCCTGACTTTC
v_call: TRBV19; d_call: TRBD2; clone_size: -; j_call: TRBJ2-1; cdr3_aa: CASRLRNRAPAGAYNEQFF; cdr3_nt: TGTGCCAGTAGGTTGCGGAACAGGGCACCAGCGGGAGCTTACAATGAGCAGTTCTTC
v_call: TRBV27; d_call: -; clone_size: -; j_call: TRBJ2-2; cdr3_aa: CASSLSPTGELFF; cdr3_nt: TGTGCCAGCAGCCTTTCTCCCACCGGGGAGCTGTTTTTT
v_call: TRBV6-5; d_call: -; clone_size: -; j_call: TRBJ1-1; cdr3_aa: CASFRRSTEAFF; cdr3_nt: TGTGCCAGTTTTAGAAGAAGCACTGAAGCTTTCTTT
v_call: TRBV28; d_call: -; clone_size: -; j_call: TRBJ2-7; cdr3_aa: CASSRVGGALGEQYF; cdr3_nt: TGTGCCAGCAGTAGAGTGGGGGGAGCGTTGGGCGAGCAGTACTTC
v_call: TRBV3-1/TRBV3-2; d_call: TRBD2; clone_size: few; j_call: TRBJ2-1; cdr3_aa: CASSQGLDNEQFF; cdr3_nt: TGTGCCAGCAGCCAGGGACTAGACAATGAGCAGTTCTTC
v_call: TRBV7-9; d_call: TRBD1; clone_size: -; j_call: TRBJ1-5; cdr3_aa: CASSPGTGNQPQHF; cdr3_nt: TGTGCCAGCAGCCCCGGGACAGGAAATCAGCCCCAGCATTTT
v_call: TRBV7-2; d_call: -; clone_size: -; j_call: TRBJ2-5; cdr3_aa: CASSTQDQETQYF; cdr3_nt: TGTGCCAGCAGCACTCAAGACCAAGAGACCCAGTACTTC
v_call: TRBV5-1; d_call: TRBD1; clone_size: -; j_call: TRBJ1-2; cdr3_aa: CASSLDGQGYYGYTF; cdr3_nt: TGCGCCAGCAGCTTGGATGGACAGGGATATTATGGCTACACCTTC
v_call: TRBV7-9; d_call: TRBD2; clone_size: -; j_call: TRBJ2-2; cdr3_aa: CASSSLRSGRPQNTGELFF; cdr3_nt: TGTGCCAGCAGCTCCCTCCGTAGCGGGAGACCTCAGAACACCGGGGAGCTGTTTTTT
v_call: TRBV5-4; d_call: TRBD2; clone_size: -; j_call: TRBJ2-7; cdr3_aa: CASSLAASGSYEQYF; cdr3_nt: TGTGCCAGCAGCTTGGCCGCTAGCGGGAGCTACGAGCAGTACTTC
v_call: TRBV5-1; d_call: -; clone_size: -; j_call: TRBJ2-1; cdr3_aa: CASSPFGTAYNEQFF; cdr3_nt: TGCGCCAGCAGCCCATTCGGGACTGCCTACAATGAGCAGTTCTTC
v_call: TRBV4-1; d_call: -; clone_size: -; j_call: TRBJ2-1; cdr3_aa: CASSQDFVNSYNEQFF; cdr3_nt: TGCGCCAGCAGCCAAGATTTCGTAAACTCCTACAATGAGCAGTTCTTC
v_call: TRBV3-1/TRBV3-2; d_call: -; clone_size: -; j_call: TRBJ2-2; cdr3_aa: CASRPQGTGELFF; cdr3_nt: TGTGCCAGCAGGCCTCAGGGAACCGGGGAGCTGTTTTTT
v_call: TRBV2; d_call: -; clone_size: few; j_call: TRBJ1-4; cdr3_aa: CASSEALVANEKLFF; cdr3_nt: TGTGCCAGCAGTGAAGCCTTAGTGGCTAATGAAAAACTGTTTTTT
v_call: TRBV27; d_call: TRBD1; clone_size: -; j_call: TRBJ1-4; cdr3_aa: CASRSRQGTNEKLFF; cdr3_nt: TGTGCCAGCCGATCCCGACAGGGTACTAATGAAAAACTGTTTTTT
v_call: TRBV7-6; d_call: -; clone_size: few; j_call: TRBJ2-2; cdr3_aa: CASSLQGNTGELFF; cdr3_nt: TGTGCCAGCAGCCTACAGGGGAACACCGGGGAGCTGTTTTTT
v_call: TRBV30; d_call: -; clone_size: -; j_call: TRBJ1-1; cdr3_aa: CAWTKSYLPTAFF; cdr3_nt: TGTGCCTGGACTAAGTCTTACCTACCAACGGCTTTCTTT
v_call: TRBV3-1/TRBV3-2; d_call: -; clone_size: once; j_call: TRBJ1-1; cdr3_aa: CASSQVNGGRGAFF; cdr3_nt: TGTGCCAGCAGCCAAGTTAACGGCGGGCGCGGGGCTTTCTTT
v_call: TRBV5-8; d_call: -; clone_size: -; j_call: TRBJ1-2; cdr3_aa: CASSPRLPDSYGYTF; cdr3_nt: TGTGCCAGCAGTCCCAGACTACCGGACAGCTATGGCTACACCTTC
v_call: TRBV9; d_call: -; clone_size: -; j_call: TRBJ2-5; cdr3_aa: CASGNLGGFGETQYF; cdr3_nt: TGTGCCAGCGGTAATCTAGGAGGATTCGGAGAGACCCAGTACTTC
v_call: TRBV29-1; d_call: TRBD2; clone_size: -; j_call: TRBJ2-7; cdr3_aa: CSVEDGVAGASYEQYF; cdr3_nt: TGCAGCGTTGAAGATGGAGTAGCGGGGGCCTCCTACGAGCAGTACTTC
v_call: TRBV10-3; d_call: TRBD1; clone_size: -; j_call: TRBJ2-1; cdr3_aa: CAISGQGPGIPNEQFF; cdr3_nt: TGTGCCATCAGTGGACAGGGACCGGGAATCCCCAATGAGCAGTTCTTC
v_call: TRBV6-5; d_call: TRBD2; clone_size: -; j_call: TRBJ2-7; cdr3_aa: CASSSWREGPEQYF; cdr3_nt: TGTGCCAGCAGTTCTTGGCGGGAGGGCCCCGAGCAGTACTTC
v_call: TRBV7-2; d_call: -; clone_size: once; j_call: TRBJ2-3; cdr3_aa: CASRAGRDDTDTQYF; cdr3_nt: TGTGCCAGCAGGGCTGGGCGGGACGACACAGATACGCAGTATTTT
v_call: TRBV12-3/TRBV12-4; d_call: -; clone_size: -; j_call: TRBJ2-1; cdr3_aa: CASSSNRNEQFF; cdr3_nt: TGTGCCAGCAGTTCAAACAGGAATGAGCAGTTCTTC
v_call: TRBV18; d_call: TRBD1; clone_size: once; j_call: TRBJ1-1; cdr3_aa: CASSPDRGVTNTEAFF; cdr3_nt: TGTGCCAGCTCACCGGACAGGGGGGTTACGAACACTGAAGCTTTCTTT
v_call: TRBV19; d_call: -; clone_size: few; j_call: TRBJ2-2; cdr3_aa: CASSELITGELFF; cdr3_nt: TGTGCCAGTAGTGAGCTTATCACCGGGGAGCTGTTTTTT
v_call: TRBV14; d_call: -; clone_size: -; j_call: TRBJ2-3; cdr3_aa: CASSQVPWGTQYF; cdr3_nt: TGTGCCAGCAGCCAAGTCCCGTGGGGCACGCAGTATTTT
v_call: TRBV6-6; d_call: TRBD1; clone_size: -; j_call: TRBJ2-1; cdr3_aa: CASSPTGGLGNEQFF; cdr3_nt: TGTGCCAGCAGCCCGACAGGGGGCCTAGGGAATGAGCAGTTCTTC
v_call: TRBV7-3; d_call: -; clone_size: -; j_call: TRBJ2-1; cdr3_aa: CASSLISGEQFF; cdr3_nt: TGTGCCAGCAGCTTAATATCAGGGGAGCAGTTCTTC
v_call: TRBV7-8; d_call: -; clone_size: -; j_call: TRBJ2-7; cdr3_aa: CASSFRAQATSYEQYF; cdr3_nt: TGTGCCAGCAGCTTCCGAGCCCAGGCGACCTCCTACGAGCAGTACTTC
v_call: TRBV28; d_call: -; clone_size: -; j_call: TRBJ2-5; cdr3_aa: CASTSGGTGRETQYF; cdr3_nt: TGTGCCAGCACTTCTGGCGGGACGGGGAGGGAGACCCAGTACTTC
v_call: TRBV11-2; d_call: TRBD2; clone_size: -; j_call: TRBJ2-3; cdr3_aa: CASRLREAGGTDTQYF; cdr3_nt: TGTGCCAGCAGACTAAGGGAAGCGGGAGGAACAGATACGCAGTATTTT
v_call: TRBV4-3; d_call: TRBD2; clone_size: -; j_call: TRBJ2-2; cdr3_aa: CASSQVGGSTNTGELFF; cdr3_nt: TGCGCCAGCAGCCAAGTCGGGGGGAGTACGAACACCGGGGAGCTGTTTTTT
v_call: TRBV12-3/TRBV12-4; d_call: -; clone_size: -; j_call: TRBJ1-2; cdr3_aa: CASSFQVNYGYTF; cdr3_nt: TGTGCCAGCAGTTTCCAGGTTAACTATGGCTACACCTTC
v_call: TRBV16; d_call: TRBD1; clone_size: -; j_call: TRBJ1-3; cdr3_aa: CASSQGQGGNTIYF; cdr3_nt: TGTGCCAGCAGCCAAGGACAGGGTGGAAACACCATATATTTT
v_call: TRBV7-2; d_call: -; clone_size: -; j_call: TRBJ2-5; cdr3_aa: CASSLAPGVRETQYF; cdr3_nt: TGTGCCAGCAGCTTAGCCCCGGGGGTGAGAGAGACCCAGTACTTC
v_call: TRBV19; d_call: TRBD2; clone_size: few; j_call: TRBJ2-5; cdr3_aa: CASSWGTSGAGETQYF; cdr3_nt: TGTGCCAGTAGTTGGGGGACTAGCGGAGCCGGAGAGACCCAGTACTTC
v_call: TRBV28; d_call: -; clone_size: -; j_call: TRBJ1-2; cdr3_aa: CASRLPRLDGYTF; cdr3_nt: TGTGCCAGCAGGTTACCCAGGCTTGATGGCTACACCTTC
v_call: TRBV19; d_call: -; clone_size: -; j_call: TRBJ1-5; cdr3_aa: CASSLGLNQPQHF; cdr3_nt: TGTGCCAGTAGTTTGGGGCTCAATCAGCCCCAGCATTTT
v_call: TRBV19; d_call: -; clone_size: few; j_call: TRBJ1-2; cdr3_aa: CASSIPGGANYGYTF; cdr3_nt: TGTGCCAGTAGTATACCCGGAGGGGCTAACTATGGCTACACCTTC
v_call: TRBV10-3; d_call: -; clone_size: -; j_call: TRBJ2-1; cdr3_aa: CAISPGSDEQFF; cdr3_nt: TGTGCCATCAGTCCAGGTAGCGATGAGCAGTTCTTC
v_call: TRBV7-2; d_call: -; clone_size: -; j_call: TRBJ1-2; cdr3_aa: CASSSRIAILNYGYTF; cdr3_nt: TGTGCCAGCAGCTCCCGAATAGCTATACTTAACTATGGCTACACCTTC
v_call: TRBV4-1; d_call: -; clone_size: -; j_call: TRBJ1-2; cdr3_aa: CASSQERQDNYGYTF; cdr3_nt: TGCGCCAGCAGCCAAGAGAGACAGGACAACTATGGCTACACCTTC
v_call: TRBV9; d_call: -; clone_size: -; j_call: TRBJ2-5; cdr3_aa: CASSVSPRGSSNGETQYF; cdr3_nt: TGTGCCAGCAGCGTAAGCCCTAGGGGGTCTAGCAATGGGGAGACCCAGTACTTC
v_call: TRBV7-8; d_call: TRBD2; clone_size: -; j_call: TRBJ2-3; cdr3_aa: CASSLATGASGRAVADTQYF; cdr3_nt: TGTGCCAGCAGCTTAGCCACCGGGGCTAGCGGGAGGGCAGTCGCAGATACGCAGTATTTT
v_call: TRBV20-1; d_call: TRBD1; clone_size: -; j_call: TRBJ2-6; cdr3_aa: CSASPGQGVGGANVLTF; cdr3_nt: TGCAGTGCTAGTCCGGGACAGGGGGTCGGAGGGGCCAACGTCCTGACTTTC
v_call: TRBV13; d_call: -; clone_size: -; j_call: TRBJ2-7; cdr3_aa: CASSFNRAYEQYF; cdr3_nt: TGTGCCAGCAGCTTCAACAGAGCATACGAGCAGTACTTC
v_call: TRBV6-2/TRBV6-3; d_call: -; clone_size: many; j_call: TRBJ2-7; cdr3_aa: CASSTRQNWGEQYF; cdr3_nt: TGTGCCAGCAGTACCCGACAGAACTGGGGCGAGCAGTACTTC
v_call: TRBV18; d_call: -; clone_size: once; j_call: TRBJ2-7; cdr3_aa: CASSLEGGLGEQYF; cdr3_nt: TGTGCCAGCTCACTCGAGGGTGGGTTAGGCGAGCAGTACTTC
v_call: TRBV18; d_call: -; clone_size: -; j_call: TRBJ2-7; cdr3_aa: CASSPLDRAGEQYF; cdr3_nt: TGTGCCAGCTCGCCTCTCGACAGGGCGGGGGAGCAGTACTTC
v_call: TRBV4-3; d_call: TRBD2; clone_size: -; j_call: TRBJ2-1; cdr3_aa: CASSQAETTSGSSSEQFF; cdr3_nt: TGCGCCAGCAGCCAAGCGGAGACCACTAGCGGGAGTTCAAGTGAGCAGTTCTTC
v_call: TRBV5-1; d_call: TRBD1; clone_size: -; j_call: TRBJ1-3; cdr3_aa: CASSLGTGGNTIYF; cdr3_nt: TGCGCCAGCAGCTTGGGGACAGGAGGAAACACCATATATTTT
v_call: TRBV15; d_call: -; clone_size: -; j_call: TRBJ1-1; cdr3_aa: CATSREGGPEAFF; cdr3_nt: TGTGCCACCAGCAGAGAGGGCGGGCCTGAAGCTTTCTTT
v_call: TRBV18; d_call: TRBD1; clone_size: -; j_call: TRBJ2-3; cdr3_aa: CASSPRRTRQGGTDTQYF; cdr3_nt: TGTGCCAGCTCACCACGCCGGACCCGACAGGGCGGCACAGATACGCAGTATTTT
v_call: TRBV6-5; d_call: TRBD2; clone_size: -; j_call: TRBJ2-7; cdr3_aa: CASSDSGGKVHEQYF; cdr3_nt: TGTGCCAGCAGTGACTCGGGGGGGAAGGTCCACGAGCAGTACTTC
v_call: TRBV28; d_call: -; clone_size: -; j_call: TRBJ1-4; cdr3_aa: CASMGGANEKLFF; cdr3_nt: TGTGCCAGCATGGGGGGGGCTAATGAAAAACTGTTTTTT